These 13 T cell receptor beta chains were sequenced from one sample in a study of cytomegalovirus exposure and HLA in healthy donors. PCR employed 60 Vbeta and 13 Jbeta primers. The assay was immunoSEQ multiplex PCR, and TCRdb's table has in-frame clones only and misses some. Of about 76,000 clones detected, around three quarters appear once; the ten largest clones hold 2% to 2.5%. The sequencing input was PBMCs. Receptors were obtained from a man aged 25-40 years in good health and CMV-seronegative.

This clone was seen more than once but under ten times. The J gene is TRBJ1-1, the V gene TRBV4-3; D not certain. V was trimmed by 0 bases and J by 5 bases, leaving 10 bases between them. Germline V gene data show CDR1 as LGHNA and CDR2 as YSLEER. The CDR3 extends over 14 amino acids. CDR3 sequence reads: CASSQDLARTEAFF. Written as DNA, the CDR3 is TGCGCCAGCAGCCAAGATCTTGCGAGGACTGAAGCTTTCTTT.

The J gene is TRBJ2-7, the V gene TRBV4-3; D not resolved. Germline V CDR1 and CDR2: LGHNA, YSLEER. This CDR3 spans 15 amino acids. The V gene lost 1 base and the J gene lost 1 base, with 11 bases spanning the gap. The CDR3 reads CASSQGTSASYEQYF. The CDR3 DNA sequence: TGCGCCAGCAGCCAAGGTACGTCAGCGTCCTACGAGCAGTACTTC.

This chain uses TRBV5-4 with TRBJ2-1, with 14 bases identical to TRBD2. J gave up 9 bases and V 0 bases, and 5 bases lay outside the gene matches. Germline CDR1 SGHNT, CDR2 YYREEE (reference sequence). This CDR3 comprises 16 residues. The CDR3 here is CASSLGGLAGAGEQFF. The CDR3, as DNA: TGTGCCAGCAGCTTGGGGGGACTAGCGGGAGCGGGTGAGCAGTTCTTC.

V is TRBV7-3 and J is TRBJ1-6; no clear D. With 3 bases removed from V and 9 bases from J, the gap between germline ends came to 12 bases. Per germline, CDR1 SGHTA and CDR2 FQGTGA. The CDR3 is 14 amino acids. In DNA, the CDR3 is TGTGCCAGCAGCTTCGGCGGCACGGCTTCACCCCTCCACTTT. Protein product: CASSFGGTASPLHF.

CDR3 DNA: TGTGCCAGTAGTACGGGACAGAACACTGAAGCTTTCTTT. It specifies CASSTGQNTEAFF. The chain joins TRBV19 to TRBJ1-1; the D gene is possibly TRBD1 (6 bases). The CDR3 runs to 13 residues. The germline gives CDR1 LNHDA, CDR2 SQIVND (reference sequence). V was pared by 4 bases and J by 1 base, with 7 bases between.

This clone has more than one count but fewer than ten. The V and J genes are TRBV25-1 and TRBJ1-1; 8 bases map to TRBD1. The CDR3 has 14 residues. With V trimmed by 7 bases and J by 6 bases, 10 bases remained unmatched. Germline CDR1 and CDR2: MGHDK and SYGVNS. CDR3 in DNA: TGTGCCAGCACAGGATCAGGGGGCAGATCTGAAGCTTTCTTT. This sequence encodes CASTGSGGRSEAFF.

This clone was detected once. This rearrangement joins TRBV18 to TRBJ2-3; 10 nucleotides agree with TRBD2. The CDR3 has 16 residues. Per germline, CDR1 KGHSH and CDR2 LQKENI. J gave up 2 bases and V 3 bases, and 5 bases lay outside the gene matches. In DNA, the CDR3 is TGTGCCAGCTCACCCTGGACTAGCGGAAACACAGATACGCAGTATTTT. It codes for CASSPWTSGNTDTQYF.

The gene calls are TRBV9 and TRBJ1-1; the D is unclear. V lost 1 base and J lost 1, with 5 bases in between. Germline V gene data show CDR1 as SGDLS and CDR2 as YYNGEE. The CDR3 covers 13 residues. CDR3 sequence (DNA): TGTGCCAGCAGCGTAACAGCGAACACTGAAGCTTTCTTT. Translated: CASSVTANTEAFF.

The V and J genes are TRBV5-1 and TRBJ2-1; the match to TRBD2 covers 10 bases. The CDR3 extends over 15 amino acids. V gave up 2 bases and J gave up 4 bases; unmatched junction bases: 3. CDR1 and CDR2 from the germline V gene are SGHRS and YFSETQ. The CDR3 loop is CASSLRTSGYNEQFF. CDR3 bases: TGCGCCAGCAGCTTAAGGACTAGCGGATACAATGAGCAGTTCTTC.

The V call is TRBV5-1, the J call TRBJ2-5; TRBD1 might be the D (5 bases). The J call may be faulty, since TRBJ2-7 better matches the DNA end. CDR1 is SGHRS and CDR2 is YFSETQ in the germline V gene. The CDR3 contains 14 residues. For the CDR3, the DNA is TGCGCCAGCAGCCCCCCAGGGATCTCCTACGAGCAGTACTTC. It is translated as CASSPPGISYEQYF.

In DNA, the CDR3 is TGTGCCAGCTCACCCCGGGGACAGGACTACAATGAGCAGTTCTTC. Its protein is CASSPRGQDYNEQFF. The J gene is TRBJ2-1, the V gene TRBV18; TRBD1 agrees at 8 bases. Germline CDR1 and CDR2: KGHSH and LQKENI. The V and J ends lost 3 bases and 3 bases, in that order; junction bases with no gene match: 4. The CDR3 is made up of 15 amino acids.

The CDR3 region has the DNA TGCAGCGTGGGACAGGGGGCAAATGAAAAACTGTTTTTT. Translated: CSVGQGANEKLFF. V gene TRBV29-1 combines with J gene TRBJ1-4, with TRBD1 matching 12 bases. The V gene's germline CDR1 is SQVTM and CDR2 ANQGSEA. The CDR3 totals 13 residues. V lost 6 bases, J lost 5 bases, and 1 base stayed unmatched.

The V and J genes are TRBV9 and TRBJ1-4, with TRBD1 identical over 7 bases. Trimming took 2 bases from V and 8 from J; bases not matched to a gene: 9. This CDR3 contains 15 residues. CDR1 SGDLS and CDR2 YYNGEE come from the germline V gene. The CDR3 sequence is CASSVTGNIREKLFF. The CDR3 nucleotides read TGTGCCAGCAGCGTGACAGGGAATATAAGGGAAAAACTGTTTTTT.